This TCR beta chain was retrieved from a study of T cell repertoires in cytomegalovirus infection. The overall study: Indications came from public TCR beta signatures; they pointed to CMV infection and to a matching HLA type.

Study-wide points: Summed frequency of shared TCR beta families picked out CMV carriers who also had the relevant HLA. HLA-C-restricted CMV-specific TCR beta clonotypes prevailed in the ex vivo response.

This CDR3 is 14 amino acids long. Trimming stripped 2 bases from V and 4 bases from J, with 12 bases between. The V gene's germline CDR1 is SNHLY and CDR2 FYNNEI. Each CDR3 protein gets one entry after TCRdb re-called the reads with MiXCR. The table lists more than 150,000 distinct CDR3 sequences, about 21% of them singletons. With respect to this clonotype: What it binds is not known.

The sequenced sample was PBMCs. The TCR sequence derives from a human donor in good health (CMV status not recorded). Some clones in this sample may be carry-over from other donors' samples. The rearrangement links TRBV2 to TRBJ2-7; the D call may be TRBD1 or TRBD2 (5 bases each). In nucleotides, the CDR3 is TGTGCCAGCAGTGAATGGCTAGCAGGGTACGAGCAGTACTTC. Amino acid sequence: CASSEWLAGYEQYF.